The source of this TCR beta chain is a study of cytomegalovirus exposure and HLA in healthy donors. In the study overall: The same platform was used for the 100 to 150 validation repertoires as for the 666 first-cohort repertoires, as reported in a later analysis.

Study-level results: Reports described diagnosis of cytomegalovirus status by the classifier as highly specific and sensitive. The study designated about 160 TCR beta chains cytomegalovirus-associated.

Only in-frame clones appear in the TCRdb table, and some are missing; sequencing was by immunoSEQ multiplex PCR. The sample includes around 180,000 clones, 84% of them seen just once. The V gene lost 5 bases and the J gene lost 6 bases, with 13 bases spanning the gap. The CDR3 extends over 13 amino acids. CDR1 and CDR2 (germline): MGHDK, SYGVNS. While the first cohort had fewer than 850 subjects, the donors belonged to the separate validation cohort of roughly 120 subjects. Worth noting for this clone: Its target is unknown.

Sequencing input: PBMCs. The gene calls are TRBV25-1 and TRBJ1-2, with unresolved D. This receptor was taken from a man aged 18 to 30 in good health and CMV-seropositive. CDR3 coding DNA: TGTGCCAGCAGTCCGGGGTGGGAAAATGGCTACACCTTC. Translating it yields CASSPGWENGYTF.